This entry describes one TCR beta chain. It has no known antigen specificity. No base qualities exist here, and no much larger clone lies one base off it. The CDR3 runs 17 residues from the cysteine to the phenylalanine. The sequence is cut down to CDR3 DNA, 51 bases in frame from base 1. As encoded in the germline V gene (reference sequence), CDR1 is DFQATT while CDR2 is SNEGSKA. V drops 6 bases and J drops 0 bases, leaving 21 bases in between. Library preparation was by 5' RACE. The sequencer listed for this sample is Illumina HiSeq 2500. A second roughly 6 to 12 cycle PCR used a sample-barcoded 5' primer and a J-beta primer mix. A unique molecular identifier was introduced onto each TCR beta cDNA molecule by a template-switch 5' adaptor carrying 12 random nucleotides. Each sample yielded at least 3 million CDR3-containing paired-end reads. The Mint cDNA synthesis kit, primed by a TRBC-specific oligonucleotide, was used to synthesize first-strand cDNA from all RNA. After uracil-DNA glycosylase treatment, a first 18-cycle PCR used universal primers M1SS and BC2_uni_R on all cDNA. From the authors' description of their analysis: Each sample was normalized by randomly selecting 1 million high-quality reads, each carrying a distinct molecular identifier. Instead of being binned into consensus sequences, reads that shared molecular identifiers were thrown out. CDR3 identification, clonotype clustering and error correction used MiTCR with a Q25 quality threshold and the strictest error-elimination algorithm. A nonparametric unseen species model with Euler transformation was used to estimate lower-bound total TCR beta diversity. TCRdb reworked the public reads: Q25 trimming with fastp, MiXCR clone assembly, productive beta chains retained. Under each unique CDR3 protein, matching rows form one entry showing the most common genes and DNA. TCRdb's processing, not the authors', yielded these V and J calls. The sample table holds more than 650,000 distinct CDR3 sequences, of which under 30% were seen once. 3% of the sample goes to the ten largest clones.

The data originate from a study of blood T cells in healthy people across ages (dated by TCRdb to about 2015). Regarding the research as a whole: In model experiments, roughly one uniquely barcoded TCR beta cDNA molecule per two T cells was captured by template switching. The study measured age-related changes in TCR beta repertoire diversity using deep sequencing normalized with unique cDNA molecular identifiers. The donors were divided into four age groups: young (average approximately 15 years), middle-aged (around 37), aged (under 70) and long-lived (about 90). Using the same blood draw, the study looked at two additional independent replicas of 1 million unique cDNA reads for two donors, one aged 18 to 30 and the other aged 80 or older. Overall study results and their limits: Because the CMV infection status of the donors was unknown, age-related changes in expanded clonotypes may potentially have been confounded. The long-lived group showed more naive CD4+ T cells, fewer expanded clones and increased TCR diversity than the aged group, suggesting age selection. A strong correlation was found between observed TCR beta diversity and the percentage of naive T cells measured by flow cytometry. Conclusive comparison of naive and antigen-experienced compartments was prevented by the profiling of bulk unsorted PBMCs. As age increased, observed TCR beta diversity per million T cells dropped in a roughly linear way, and a significant reduction was already evident by age about 40. Estimates of total diversity based on one million sequenced T cells were regarded as lower bounds and as underestimates.

The roughly 38 donors, aged about 6 to 100 years, were systemically healthy Caucasian individuals from Russia. Each donor gave around 9 milliliters of peripheral blood, collected into EDTA-treated Vacutainer tubes. Ficoll-Paque density-gradient centrifugation was used to isolate PBMCs, with at least 6 million per sample. Trizol reagent was used to extract total RNA from PBMCs, with at least 6 micrograms per sample. Naive CD45RAhigh/CD27high T cell percentages were measured by flow cytometry on a PBMC aliquot from every donor. The data also belong to a second study, concerning T cells of mothers and their children. The second study's authors report: The donors were nine systemically healthy Caucasian individuals, made up of three mothers and their six children. cDNA synthesis consumed the entire amount of extracted RNA, loaded at approximately 1.5 ug RNA in each 15 ul reaction. In the second PCR, sample barcodes and 2-4 random nucleotides were introduced via the M1S primer. Over 8.5 million TCR beta CDR3 reads were obtained for each mother, and 2.5 million to 3 million reads were obtained for each child. Thymic selection similarly shapes TCR recombination output in related and unrelated pairs, with minor effect from inherited differences. Related mother-child pairs always showed normalized repertoire overlap that was slightly higher than in unrelated mother-child pairs, though the difference was never significant. With a sensitivity of approximately 100 clones per million clonotypes, no persistent microchimeric T cell clones were detected. To look for features that set related mother-child pairs apart from unrelated individuals, the researchers ran deep NGS to compare the TCR beta repertoires of mothers and children. The mean age was about 40 +/- 4 years for the mothers and around 10 +/- 4 years for the children. After adapters were ligated using NEBNext reagents, the libraries underwent 100+100 nt paired-end sequencing on an Illumina HiSeq 2000. To prevent cross-contamination, the mother and child libraries were prepared one month apart and sequenced in separate runs. For each donor, somewhere between roughly 500,000 and 2,100,000 distinct TCR beta clonotypes were identified. Naive TCR beta clonotypes were estimated from low-frequency clonotypes matched to each donor's FACS-determined naive share, without sorting.

The sequenced sample was blood. This clonotype originated in a boy between 10 and 17 years old in good health. This receptor chain uses TRBV20-1 and TRBJ1-5; TRBD1 could be the D gene, as 5 bases match. This receptor carries the CDR3 CSARHGDGINSNQPQHF. The DNA reads TGCAGTGCCAGGCACGGGGACGGTATCAATAGCAATCAGCCCCAGCATTTT.